The rows below give T cell receptor beta chains drawn from one sample of a study of CD8 T cell repertoires and HIV-1 epitope variants. No antigens are known for them. Libraries were prepared by immunoSEQ multiplex PCR; TCRdb keeps only in-frame clonotypes and omits some of them. The data show roughly 5,900 clones, 60% to 80% seen once. The sample consisted of cultured CD8+ T cells derived from PBMCs. The source of these receptors is a male donor with HIV. Each CDR3 is given with its conserved first and last residue. The D gene is left open where the match is weak. Expanded clones get a size class; other rows say once, few or many, or leave the size out.

clone size | D gene | J gene | V gene | CDR3 protein | CDR3 DNA
- | - | TRBJ2-7 | TRBV5-1 | CASSLGGLDEQYF | TGCGCCAGCAGCTTAGGGGGGTTGGACGAGCAGTACTTC
large | - | TRBJ2-7 | TRBV19 | CASSTLATEYEQYF | TGTGCCAGTAGTACCCTAGCGACAGAATACGAGCAGTACTTC
- | - | TRBJ2-7 | TRBV14 | CASSPTSSHREQYF | TGTGCCAGCAGTCCTACTAGCTCCCACCGGGAGCAGTACTTC
- | TRBD2 | TRBJ2-7 | TRBV5-4 | CASSLGGGNNEQYF | TGTGCCAGCAGCTTGGGCGGGGGGAACAACGAGCAGTACTTC
once | - | TRBJ2-3 | TRBV4-3 | CASSQAPGASTDTQYF | TGCGCCAGCAGCCAAGCTCCGGGGGCTTCCACAGATACGCAGTATTTT
- | - | TRBJ2-5 | TRBV15 | CATSRSGESQETQYF | TGTGCCACCAGCAGATCCGGGGAAAGTCAAGAGACCCAGTACTTC
- | - | TRBJ1-2 | TRBV10-3 | CAISESPDTYGYTF | TGTGCCATCAGTGAGTCCCCTGACACATATGGCTACACCTTC
- | - | TRBJ2-7 | TRBV30 | CAWGLATLQYF | TGTGCCTGGGGGCTTGCGACGTTACAGTACTTC
- | TRBD1 | TRBJ1-2 | TRBV5-1 | CASSSLLGTGGNYGYTF | TGCGCCAGCAGCTCTTTGTTAGGGACAGGGGGAAACTATGGCTACACCTTC
- | TRBD1 | TRBJ2-2 | TRBV19 | CASTRQGAHTGELFF | TGTGCCAGTACCAGACAGGGGGCGCACACCGGGGAGCTGTTTTTT
few | TRBD2 | TRBJ2-7 | TRBV27 | CATRHIRREWVLAGPISYEQYF | TGTGCCACCAGACATATTAGAAGGGAGTGGGTACTAGCGGGACCTATCTCCTACGAGCAGTACTTC
- | TRBD1 | TRBJ2-2 | TRBV11-1 | CASSPLTRGIGAGELFF | TGTGCCAGCAGCCCCTTGACCAGGGGGATTGGGGCCGGGGAGCTGTTTTTT
few | - | TRBJ2-7 | TRBV27 | CATRGNSYEQYF | TGTGCAACTAGAGGTAACTCCTACGAGCAGTACTTC
- | TRBD2 | TRBJ2-3 | TRBV5-5 | CASSFREGDTQYF | TGTGCCAGCAGCTTCAGGGAGGGAGATACGCAGTATTTT
few | TRBD1 | TRBJ2-7 | TRBV4-1 | CASSLSGTGGINEQYF | TGCGCCAGCAGCCTCTCCGGGACAGGGGGCATCAACGAGCAGTACTTC
once | - | TRBJ1-1 | TRBV6-5 | CASSYMGHANTEAFF | TGTGCCAGCAGTTACATGGGACACGCGAACACTGAAGCTTTCTTT
few | TRBD2 | TRBJ2-2 | TRBV7-7 | CASSSFPGGNTGELFF | TGTGCCAGCAGCTCTTTTCCGGGGGGGAACACCGGGGAGCTGTTTTTT
- | TRBD1 | TRBJ2-7 | TRBV27 | CASSLSGDGPTGEYF | TGTGCCAGCAGTTTATCTGGGGACGGACCCACAGGGGAGTACTTC
- | TRBD1 | TRBJ1-1 | TRBV7-6 | CASSIAQGAGITEAFF | TGTGCCAGCAGCATCGCCCAGGGGGCGGGGATCACTGAAGCTTTCTTT
- | TRBD2 | TRBJ2-1 | TRBV27 | CASSSQSSGAPQFF | TGTGCCAGCAGTTCCCAGAGTAGCGGGGCCCCACAGTTCTTC
- | TRBD2 | TRBJ2-7 | TRBV4-2 | CASSLSSTSGSDEQYF | TGTGCCAGCAGCTTGTCCTCGACTAGCGGGAGTGACGAGCAGTACTTC
few | - | TRBJ2-2 | TRBV9 | CASSSGGDTGELFF | TGTGCCAGCAGCTCAGGGGGGGACACCGGGGAGCTGTTTTTT
- | - | TRBJ2-1 | TRBV11-1 | CASSLVSVNEQFF | TGTGCCAGCAGCTTGGTTAGCGTCAATGAGCAGTTCTTC
- | TRBD1 | TRBJ1-4 | TRBV28 | CASSPLRDRRQDEKLFF | TGTGCCAGCAGTCCCCTAAGGGACAGGCGGCAGGATGAAAAACTGTTTTTT
- | - | TRBJ2-7 | TRBV4-3 | CASSQDVGGSYEQYF | TGCGCCAGCAGCCAAGATGTTGGAGGGAGCTACGAGCAGTACTTC
- | - | TRBJ1-3 | TRBV4-2 | CASSQIQFSGNTIYF | TGTGCCAGCAGCCAGATACAGTTTTCTGGAAACACCATATATTTT
- | TRBD2 | TRBJ2-1 | TRBV7-2 | CASRIGGGTAWEQFF | TGTGCCAGCAGAATCGGCGGGGGGACGGCATGGGAGCAGTTCTTC
- | - | TRBJ2-1 | TRBV5-1 | CASSLERVAYNEQFF | TGCGCCAGCAGCTTGGAGAGGGTGGCCTACAATGAGCAGTTCTTC
- | TRBD1 | TRBJ1-1 | TRBV28 | CASSAPGQGAYKTEAFF | TGTGCCAGCAGTGCTCCGGGACAGGGGGCGTACAAAACTGAAGCTTTCTTT
few | - | TRBJ2-7 | TRBV5-4 | CASSLGGASEQYF | TGTGCCAGCAGCTTGGGGGGGGCTTCCGAGCAGTACTTC
once | TRBD2 | TRBJ2-7 | TRBV27 | CASSSPTSGRFYEQYF | TGTGCCAGCAGTTCCCCGACTAGCGGGAGGTTCTACGAGCAGTACTTC
- | - | TRBJ1-3 | TRBV10-3 | CAISESRDTGNTIYF | TGTGCCATCAGTGAGTCACGGGACACTGGAAACACCATATATTTT
once | TRBD1 | TRBJ2-7 | TRBV7-8 | CASSSSGQGSYEQYF | TGTGCCAGCAGCTCCTCGGGACAGGGATCCTACGAGCAGTACTTC
- | - | TRBJ2-2 | TRBV5-1 | CASKKIDRPFNPGELFF | TGCGCCAGCAAAAAAATAGACAGGCCATTTAATCCCGGGGAGCTGTTTTTT
- | - | TRBJ2-7 | TRBV19 | CASSILGGMGYEQYF | TGTGCCAGTAGTATCTTGGGCGGGATGGGCTACGAGCAGTACTTC
- | TRBD1 | TRBJ1-1 | TRBV6-5 | CASSYSATGGTEAFF | TGTGCCAGCAGTTACTCGGCCACAGGGGGCACTGAAGCTTTCTTT
medium-sized | - | TRBJ2-2 | TRBV29-1 | CSVLKGTGELFF | TGCAGCGTCTTGAAGGGCACCGGGGAGCTGTTTTTT
- | - | TRBJ2-1 | TRBV7-6 | CASSRPAGTSYNEQFF | TGTGCCAGCAGCCGTCCCGCCGGGACTTCTTACAATGAGCAGTTCTTC